The clone carrying this T cell receptor beta chain occurred once. As yet, its antigen is unknown. The sample comes from a study of shared clonotypes between healthy human individuals. General study points: It was observed that roughly 4.8% of naive CD4 clonotypes were shared across a handful of donors. A generally larger estimated richness was seen in naive subsets than in memory subsets.

Measured with immunoSEQ multiplex PCR; TCRdb has only the in-frame clones, and not every one. The data hold around 620,000 clones, with approximately 95% observed a single time. The CDR3 has 16 residues. Trimming cost V 3 bases and J 2 bases; bases outside gene matches: 2. Germline CDR1 LGHNA, CDR2 YNFKEQ. CD45RO-negative CD8 cells positively selected for CCR7 made up the naive population, which excluded terminally differentiated effector memory CD45RA+ cells. The J gene is TRBJ2-3, the V gene TRBV4-2, with TRBD2 matching 13 bases. The sample consisted of naive CD8+ T cells sorted from blood. The sequence came from a woman in her 30s in good health. The CDR3 bases are TGTGCCAGCAGCCAGGGGACTAGCGGGGTCACAGATACGCAGTATTTT. Translation gives CASSQGTSGVTDTQYF.